This T cell receptor beta chain was captured by sequencing in a study of shared clonotypes between healthy human individuals. Study-level points and caveats: In contrast to clonotypes shared by all four donors, non-shared clonotypes had lower generation probabilities. With several donors compared, about 5.2% of naive CD4 clonotypes were shared.

The V gene lost 1 base and the J gene lost 4 bases, with 13 bases spanning the gap. The CDR3 is made up of 15 amino acids. Germline assignment: CDR1 SGHTA and CDR2 FQGTGA. Assay: immunoSEQ multiplex PCR; the TCRdb copy retains only in-frame clones and omits some. Of nearly 1 million clones listed, over 75% were seen once; the top ten hold around 1.5%. The split of CD4+ cells yielded CD45RA+ naive and CD45RA-negative memory subsets. For this clone: No antigen is known for it.

The V gene is TRBV7-3, the J gene TRBJ2-5; perhaps TRBD2 as D (5 bases). Sequencing was performed on memory CD4+ T cells sorted from blood. Subset described: CD45RA-negative fraction. The origin of this receptor is a man between 18 and 35 years old in good health. The CDR3 loop is CASSLNPGMGETQYF. CDR3 bases: TGTGCCAGCAGCTTAAATCCGGGGATGGGAGAGACCCAGTACTTC.